The rows below give T cell receptor beta chains drawn from one sample of a study of T-cell memory formation after mild COVID-19. A single record per CDR3 protein comes from TCRdb applying MiXCR to the 5' RACE reads. The sample carries 110,000 or so distinct CDR3 sequences, over 20% recorded once. Sequences were obtained from PBMCs or a T cell subset sorted from them (not recorded which). These receptors all come from a man aged 18 to 29 who had mild COVID-19 (a few samples of this study predate the infection). Cell type and time point are not known. CDR3s include the opening cysteine and the closing phenylalanine or tryptophan. Each record gives: V gene, J gene, clone size, D gene, CDR3 protein, CDR3 DNA. D genes are given only for firm matches. Rows may omit the clone size; those that give it use once, few, many or a size class.

TRBV14	TRBJ2-5	-	-	CASSQDPGAKETQYF	TGTGCCAGCAGCCAAGATCCAGGGGCGAAGGAGACCCAGTACTTC
TRBV2	TRBJ2-3	few	TRBD2	CASSGAARGTDTQYF	TGTGCCAGTAGCGGGGCGGCCCGGGGCACAGATACGCAGTATTTT
TRBV4-1	TRBJ1-1	-	TRBD1	CASSPSTGAEAFF	TGCGCCAGCAGCCCCTCCACAGGGGCTGAAGCTTTCTTT
TRBV28	TRBJ1-5	-	-	CASSLVGDSNQPQHF	TGTGCCAGCAGTTTAGTAGGGGATAGCAATCAGCCCCAGCATTTT
TRBV7-3	TRBJ2-3	-	TRBD2	CASSFTGGLTDTQYF	TGTGCCAGCAGCTTCACGGGGGGACTCACAGATACGCAGTATTTT
TRBV7-9	TRBJ1-2	few	TRBD1	CASTWTGNHYGYTF	TGTGCCAGCACCTGGACAGGGAATCATTATGGCTACACCTTC
TRBV6-2/TRBV6-3	TRBJ2-2	few	-	CASSPSRTGELFF	TGTGCCAGCAGTCCCTCGCGCACCGGGGAGCTGTTTTTT
TRBV2	TRBJ2-1	few	TRBD1	CASSPNDRVHEQFF	TGTGCCAGCAGTCCTAATGACAGGGTCCATGAGCAGTTCTTC
TRBV11-2	TRBJ2-3	few	-	CASSSRVELPGQYF	TGTGCCAGCAGCTCGAGGGTGGAGCTGCCAGGGCAGTATTTT
TRBV3-1	TRBJ1-5	-	TRBD1	CASSPGQGDLPQHF	TGTGCCAGCAGCCCCGGACAGGGGGACTTGCCCCAGCATTTT
TRBV5-1	TRBJ1-4	-	TRBD1	CASSPPGQGNEKLFF	TGCGCCAGCAGCCCGCCGGGACAGGGGAATGAAAAACTGTTTTTT
TRBV27	TRBJ1-5	few	-	CASRPGQFIQPQHF	TGTGCCAGCAGACCCGGACAGTTCATTCAGCCCCAGCATTTT
TRBV9	TRBJ2-5	-	TRBD2	CASSGLSGGGAKETQYF	TGTGCCAGCAGCGGCCTTTCGGGCGGGGGGGCGAAAGAGACCCAGTACTTC
TRBV9	TRBJ2-2	-	TRBD2	CASSVSSGGSTGELFF	TGTGCCAGCAGCGTCAGTAGCGGGGGGAGCACCGGGGAGCTGTTTTTT
TRBV6-5	TRBJ2-1	few	TRBD2	CASRASGGVHEQFF	TGTGCCAGCAGAGCTAGCGGGGGAGTACATGAGCAGTTCTTC
TRBV19	TRBJ1-1	-	-	CASRTGMGTEAFF	TGTGCCAGTAGAACAGGGATGGGCACTGAAGCTTTCTTT
TRBV21-1	TRBJ1-1	few	-	CASSKGGDGTEAFF	TGTGCCAGCAGCAAAGGGGGGGATGGAACTGAAGCTTTCTTT
TRBV6-2/TRBV6-3	TRBJ2-4	-	-	CASSGPIQYF	TGTGCCAGCAGTGGTCCTATTCAGTACTTC
TRBV6-6	TRBJ1-2	-	TRBD1	CASSARQGSGYTF	TGTGCCAGCAGTGCTCGACAGGGGTCTGGCTACACCTTC
TRBV4-2	TRBJ2-3	-	TRBD2	CASSQGERGVHGDTQYF	TGTGCCAGCAGCCAAGGGGAGCGGGGGGTTCATGGAGATACGCAGTATTTT
TRBV2	TRBJ1-5	many	TRBD1	CASSEPGQDQPQHF	TGTGCCAGCAGTGAACCGGGACAGGACCAGCCCCAGCATTTT
TRBV7-9	TRBJ2-7	-	-	CASSSPRETREQYF	TGTGCCAGCAGCTCTCCCAGAGAGACCCGGGAGCAGTACTTC
TRBV7-2	TRBJ1-1	once	-	CASSLALLNTEAFF	TGTGCCAGCAGCTTAGCCCTTCTGAACACTGAAGCTTTCTTT
TRBV7-8	TRBJ2-5	-	TRBD2	CASRQSGGPQETQYF	TGTGCCAGCAGACAAAGCGGGGGGCCACAAGAGACCCAGTACTTC
TRBV18	TRBJ2-7	-	-	CASSPRFQGSGYEQYF	TGTGCCAGCTCACCACGGTTCCAGGGCTCAGGGTACGAGCAGTACTTC
TRBV4-2	TRBJ2-5	few	-	CASSEKGRRAKETQYF	TGTGCCAGCAGCGAGAAAGGACGGAGAGCTAAAGAGACCCAGTACTTC
TRBV5-1	TRBJ2-7	-	TRBD1	CASSSGQGPYEQYF	TGCGCCAGCAGCTCCGGACAGGGTCCCTACGAGCAGTACTTC
TRBV6-2/TRBV6-3	TRBJ1-2	-	TRBD1	CASSFITGQGTNYGYTF	TGTGCCAGCAGTTTCATCACGGGACAGGGGACTAACTATGGCTACACCTTC
TRBV29-1	TRBJ2-3	-	TRBD2	CSVEPGLHSTDTQYF	TGCAGCGTGGAGCCGGGACTACATAGCACAGATACGCAGTATTTT
TRBV12-5	TRBJ2-7	-	TRBD1	CASGPRDRVDEQYF	TGTGCTAGTGGTCCTCGGGACAGGGTCGACGAGCAGTACTTC
TRBV7-9	TRBJ2-4	-	-	CASSQGGGLGNIQYF	TGTGCCAGCAGCCAAGGTGGGGGGCTGGGAAACATTCAGTACTTC
TRBV28	TRBJ1-5	-	TRBD1	CASNRQGERRGPQHF	TGTGCCAGCAACCGACAGGGGGAAAGGAGGGGGCCCCAGCATTTT
TRBV4-1	TRBJ2-7	-	-	CASSPTPGLLSYEQYF	TGCGCCAGCAGCCCGACACCGGGACTCCTCTCCTACGAGCAGTACTTC
TRBV27	TRBJ1-1	-	-	CASSDLGFEAFF	TGTGCCAGCAGTGATCTCGGGTTCGAAGCTTTCTTT
TRBV7-9	TRBJ1-6	few	TRBD1	CASSSADRGLTPLHF	TGTGCCAGCAGCTCAGCCGACAGGGGGCTGACACCCCTCCACTTT
TRBV27	TRBJ2-1	few	TRBD1	CASSLLGQGYNEQFF	TGTGCCAGCAGTTTACTGGGACAGGGGTACAATGAGCAGTTCTTC
TRBV7-8	TRBJ2-7	few	-	CASSPHLGTTYEQYF	TGTGCCAGCAGCCCCCACCTAGGCACAACCTACGAGCAGTACTTC